This TCR beta chain was sequenced for a study of blood T cell repertoires in COVID-19. About the study: T cells, B-cell-depleted T cells, or PBMCs provided the cDNA or gDNA that served as material.

Sequencing was performed with immunoSEQ multiplex PCR; in TCRdb, only in-frame clones are kept and a portion is missing. The sample shows 200,000 to 250,000 clones, approximately 88% of them seen only once. CDR3 length equals 13 residues. CDR1 SGHDT and CDR2 YYEEEE come from the germline V gene. The V end was cut by 4 bases, the J end by 5 bases, with 9 bases between. This sequence joins TRBV5-6 and TRBJ2-2; D may be TRBD2 (5 bases). The sample consisted of peripheral blood. The receptor comes from a man in his sixties who had recovered from COVID-19. The CDR3 DNA sequence: TGTGCCAGCAGCCAGAGAGGGACCGGGGAGCTGTTTTTT. Its translation: CASSQRGTGELFF.